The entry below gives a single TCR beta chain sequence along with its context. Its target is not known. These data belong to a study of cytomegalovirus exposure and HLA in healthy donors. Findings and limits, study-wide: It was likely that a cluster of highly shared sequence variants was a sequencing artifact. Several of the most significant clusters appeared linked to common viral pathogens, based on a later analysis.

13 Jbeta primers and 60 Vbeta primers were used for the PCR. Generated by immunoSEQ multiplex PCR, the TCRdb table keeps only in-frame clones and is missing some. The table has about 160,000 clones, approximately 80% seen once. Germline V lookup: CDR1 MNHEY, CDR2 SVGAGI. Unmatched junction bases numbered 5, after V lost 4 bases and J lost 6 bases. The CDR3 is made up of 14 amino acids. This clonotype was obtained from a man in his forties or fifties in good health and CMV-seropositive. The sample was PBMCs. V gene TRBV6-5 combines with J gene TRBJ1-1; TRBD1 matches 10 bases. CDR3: CASSLGQGWAEAFF. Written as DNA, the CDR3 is TGTGCCAGCAGTTTGGGACAGGGGTGGGCTGAAGCTTTCTTT.